The 27 T cell receptor beta chains presented below share a single source sample, sequenced in a study of T cells in Graves' hyperthyroidism and ophthalmopathy. What was amplified from RNA transcripts were TCR beta CDR3 regions. The TCR CDR3 was amplified in a first-round RT-PCR using the HTBI primer set. TCRdb ran MiXCR on the multiplex PCR reads and lists one entry per CDR3 protein. The repertoire holds roughly 520,000 distinct CDR3 sequences, with 24% as singletons. Sequenced material: blood. The receptors were gathered from a woman aged 25 to 39 with Graves' ophthalmopathy.

The chain combines TRBV2 with TRBJ1-2; no clear D. The CDR3 covers 12 residues. Trimming left V 2 bases short and J 6 bases short, with 7 bases between. Germline V gene sequence: CDR1 SNHLY, CDR2 FYNNEI. This chain's CDR3 is CASSEIRNGYTF. The CDR3 DNA reads as TGTGCCAGCAGTGAAATACGAAATGGCTACACCTTC.

The rearrangement links TRBV4-1 to TRBJ1-1; D unclear. CDR3 size: 14 residues. V was trimmed by 0 bases and J by 6 bases, leaving 11 bases between them. Germline-derived CDR1 and CDR2 are MGHRA and YSYEKL. The CDR3 nucleotides read TGCGCCAGCAGCCAAGATTCTGATCCCTCTGAAGCTTTCTTT. As protein: CASSQDSDPSEAFF.

The V gene is TRBV5-1, the J gene TRBJ2-7, with TRBD1 identical over 8 bases. The CDR3 contains 15 residues. V lost 2 bases and J lost 12; bases outside the gene matches: 16. The germline V gene has CDR1 SGHRS and CDR2 YFSETQ. Here the CDR3 DNA reads TGCGCCAGCAGCTTCGACAGGGGACCGGTTGGAGGGGCGTACTTC. This translates into CASSFDRGPVGGAYF. Supplemented by reference TRBV5-1 and TRBJ2-7, the full variable domain reads KAGVTQTPRYLIKTRGQQVTLSCSPISGHRSVSWYQQTPGQGLQFLFEYFSETQRNKGNFPGRFSGRQFSNSRSEMNVSTLELGDSALYLCASSFDRGPVGGAYFGPGTRLTVT.

J is TRBJ1-2 and V is TRBV6-1, with a tentative D call TRBD1 (6 bases). With 6 bases removed from V and 5 bases from J, the gap between germline ends came to 16 bases. Germline lookup yields CDR1 MNHNS and CDR2 SASEGT. The length of the CDR3 is 14 residues. The CDR3 sequence: CASRAGGNNYGYTF. The CDR3 coding sequence is TGTGCCAGCAGAGCCGGGGGCAACAATTATGGCTACACCTTC.

This chain connects TRBV19 to TRBJ2-7; the match to TRBD1 covers 7 bases. This CDR3 contains 19 residues. Unmatched junction bases numbered 20, after V lost 2 bases and J lost 4 bases. Germline V gene data show CDR1 as LNHDA and CDR2 as SQIVND (reference sequence). CDR3 amino acids: CASSISHRGSGRYGYEQYF. CDR3 DNA: TGTGCCAGTAGTATATCCCACAGGGGCAGCGGCCGCTACGGATACGAGCAGTACTTC.

This clonotype was observed at least ten times. The rearrangement uses TRBV29-1 and TRBJ2-7; 14 positions match TRBD2. Germline-derived CDR1 and CDR2 are SQVTM and ANQGSEA. The CDR3 contains 16 residues. Trimming at V came to 7 bases and at J to 4 bases, leaving 12 bases not matched to a gene. The CDR3: CSASTSGGDFSYEQYF. The DNA of the CDR3 is TGCAGCGCCTCGACTAGCGGGGGGGATTTCTCTTACGAGCAGTACTTC.

This clonotype was recorded many times. The gene calls are TRBV29-1 and TRBJ2-7; TRBD1 matches at 10 bases. This CDR3 is 14 amino acids long. The V segment lost 5 bases and the J segment 2 bases; nucleotides outside the gene matches: 6. Germline V gene data show CDR1 as SQVTM and CDR2 as ANQGSEA. CDR3 bases: TGCAGCGTTAGCGGGGACAGGGGAGCCTACGAGCAGTACTTC. It specifies CSVSGDRGAYEQYF.

The table lists this clonotype with many counts. This chain joins TRBV30 and TRBJ1-1; D gene ambiguous. The CDR3 has 12 residues. Germline values: CDR1 GTSNPN, CDR2 SVGIG (reference sequence). The V end lost 2 bases, the J end lost 7 bases, and 11 bases lay between the germline ends. The DNA of the CDR3 is TGTGCCTGGAGTTATCTTGAACGTGAAGCTTTCTTT. Translating it yields CAWSYLEREAFF.

This clonotype was detected many times. The chain joins TRBV6-1 to TRBJ1-1; D is unresolved. The CDR3 sequence is 14 residues long. Germline V gene data show CDR1 as MNHNS and CDR2 as SASEGT. V lost 8 bases to trimming and J lost 0 bases, with 13 bases between them. CDR3: CASLRLDVNTEAFF. CDR3 nucleotides: TGTGCCAGCCTGCGGCTTGATGTGAACACTGAAGCTTTCTTT.

The genes are TRBV27 and TRBJ2-7; 7 bases line up with TRBD2. Germline V lookup: CDR1 MNHEY, CDR2 SMNVEV (reference sequence). CDR3 length equals 14 residues. Unmatched junction bases numbered 9, after V lost 8 bases and J lost 2 bases. The CDR3 region has the DNA TGTGCCAGCTTCGCACCGGGACTACCCTACGAGCAGTACTTC. Translating gives CASFAPGLPYEQYF.

This clonotype was seen ten or more times. The CDR3: CASSFRQDYGYTF. The CDR3, as DNA: TGTGCCAGCAGCTTCAGACAGGACTATGGCTACACCTTC. V gene TRBV7-2 combines with J gene TRBJ1-2; possible D gene TRBD1, 6 bases. The CDR3 sequence is 13 residues long. The germline V and J ends were trimmed by 3 bases and 3 bases, with 8 bases remaining between them. Germline assignment: CDR1 SGHTA and CDR2 FQGNSA.

CDR3 in amino acids: CASSPSGRVYGYTF. The DNA of the CDR3 is TGTGCCAGCAGCCCCTCCGGCAGGGTCTATGGCTACACCTTC. This rearrangement joins TRBV27 to TRBJ1-2; a possible D gene is TRBD1 (5 bases). The V and J ends lost 6 bases and 4 bases respectively, with 15 bases between them. CDR1 is MNHEY and CDR2 is SMNVEV in the germline V gene (reference sequence). The CDR3 is made up of 14 amino acids.

This clonotype was counted at least ten times. At one of its ends the junction is not consistent with the germline gene, which may arise from a read error. This rearrangement joins TRBV19 to TRBJ1-2, with a tentative D call TRBD1 (6 bases). CDR3 length: 14 amino acids. The germline V gene encodes CDR1 LNHDA and CDR2 SQIVND (reference sequence). CDR3: CASSISGDSGGHTF. The CDR3, as DNA: TGTGCCAGTAGTATTTCAGGGGATTCCGGTGGCCACACCTTC.

This clonotype was seen at least ten times. The chain combines TRBV30 with TRBJ2-5; 7 nucleotides agree with TRBD1. The CDR3 is 13 residues long. CDR1 GTSNPN and CDR2 SVGIG come from the germline V gene (reference sequence). The trim removed 0 bases at V and 4 bases at J, leaving 2 bases unmatched. DNA of the CDR3: TGTGCCTGGAGTGTGACAGGGAGAGAGACCCAGTACTTC. It codes for CAWSVTGRETQYF.

The chain carries TRBV12-3 or TRBV12-4 and TRBJ1-1; 11 bases are a match to TRBD1. V was clipped by 3 bases and J by 4 bases; unmatched bases: 7. The CDR3 is 16 amino acids. The CDR3 region has the DNA TGTGCCAGCAGTTTGGGACAGGGGGTTAGGAGCACTGAAGCTTTCTTT. Residues: CASSLGQGVRSTEAFF.

V and J are TRBV19 and TRBJ2-2; 10 positions match TRBD2. The V segment lost 7 bases and the J segment 5 bases; nucleotides outside the gene matches: 13. The length of the CDR3 is 17 residues. Germline CDR1 is LNHDA and CDR2 is SQIVND (reference sequence). CDR3 DNA: TGTGCCAGTATCCCCAATGATAGCGGGAGGAAAACCGGGGAGCTGTTTTTT. The encoded protein is CASIPNDSGRKTGELFF.

This clonotype was counted at least ten times. The V and J genes are TRBV19 and TRBJ1-5, with a weak D call TRBD1 (5 bases). This CDR3 spans 14 amino acids. The V gene lost 7 bases and the J gene lost 7 bases, with 17 bases spanning the gap. Germline assignment: CDR1 LNHDA and CDR2 SQIVND (reference sequence). This CDR3 reads CASNSRQGEQPQHF. The CDR3 coding sequence is TGTGCCAGTAACTCACGTCAGGGTGAACAGCCCCAGCATTTT.

This clonotype was recorded many times. V usage is TRBV19 and J usage is TRBJ1-1; D perhaps matches TRBD1 (5 bases). Germline V lookup: CDR1 LNHDA, CDR2 SQIVND (reference sequence). CDR3 size: 13 residues. V lost 9 bases, J lost 1 base, and 12 bases lay in between. The CDR3 DNA follows: TGTGCCAGCCGGGGCATCTCGAACACTGAAGCTTTCTTT. Its protein is CASRGISNTEAFF. Drawing the rest from reference TRBV19 and TRBJ1-1, the complete variable domain is DGGITQSPKYLFRKEGQNVTLSCEQNLNHDAMYWYRQDPGQGLRLIYYSQIVNDFQKGDIAEGYSVSREKKESFPLTVTSAQKNPTAFYLCASRGISNTEAFFGQGTRLTVV.

The genes are TRBV12-3 or TRBV12-4 and TRBJ1-1; D is unresolved. The CDR3 runs to 12 residues. The ends were cut back, 8 bases at V and 3 bases at J, with 10 bases in the middle. This CDR3 reads CASRQGYTEAFF. DNA of the CDR3: TGTGCCAGCCGGCAAGGCTACACTGAAGCTTTCTTT.

This chain joins TRBV5-1 and TRBJ1-1; D gene uncertain. Trimming shortened V by 3 bases and J by 1 base, and 13 bases separated the two germline ends. Germline loops: CDR1 SGHRS, CDR2 YFSETQ. This CDR3 is 15 amino acids long. The CDR3 bases are TGCGCCAGCAGCTGGGCCTCGCGGTCGAACACTGAAGCTTTCTTT. This encodes CASSWASRSNTEAFF.

The rearrangement uses TRBV5-1 and TRBJ2-4; D may be TRBD1 (6 bases). CDR3 length: 13 residues. Germline V gene lookup returns CDR1 SGHRS and CDR2 YFSETQ. V lost 2 bases to trimming and J lost 5 bases, with 8 bases between them. CDR3 sequence: CASSFEGENIQYF. CDR3 DNA sequence: TGCGCCAGCAGCTTCGAGGGGGAAAACATTCAGTACTTC.

The V gene is TRBV7-2, the J gene TRBJ1-2; the match to TRBD1 covers 10 bases. CDR3 length: 15 residues. With V trimmed by 1 base and J by 9 bases, 8 bases remained unmatched. Germline lookup yields CDR1 SGHTA and CDR2 FQGNSA. The CDR3 sequence: CASSLGGQGSYRYTF. For the CDR3, the DNA is TGTGCCAGCAGCTTAGGGGGACAGGGGTCATATCGCTACACCTTC.

This clonotype came up many times. This rearrangement joins TRBV7-8 to TRBJ2-7, with D unclear. CDR1 is SGHVS and CDR2 is FQNEAQ in the germline V gene. This CDR3 comprises 13 residues. The V gene lost 2 bases and the J gene lost 3 bases, with 8 bases spanning the gap. CDR3: CASSLNKIYEQYF. The DNA of the CDR3 is TGTGCCAGCAGCTTAAACAAAATCTACGAGCAGTACTTC.

This clonotype was counted at least ten times. The chain's CDR3 is CASSLSGGNEQYF. CDR3 DNA sequence: TGTGCCAGCAGTCTTAGCGGGGGGAACGAGCAGTACTTC. V and J are TRBV12-3 or TRBV12-4 and TRBJ2-7; 10 bases align to TRBD2. V lost 5 bases, J lost 5 bases, and 3 bases stayed unmatched. CDR3 length equals 13 residues.

The table lists this clonotype with many counts. The V and J genes are TRBV6-5 and TRBJ2-7, with 10 nucleotides matching TRBD2. With 0 bases clipped from V and 0 bases from J, the junction kept 5 bases outside the gene matches. CDR1 is MNHEY, CDR2 SVGAGI, per germline. The CDR3 sequence is 17 residues long. The DNA for the CDR3 is TGTGCCAGCAGTTACTCGTTTCTAGCGGGGGCCTCCTACGAGCAGTACTTC. Translating it yields CASSYSFLAGASYEQYF.

The V gene is TRBV6-5, the J gene TRBJ1-2; 7 bases align to TRBD1. The CDR3 is made up of 15 amino acids. V gave up 3 bases and J gave up 8 bases; unmatched junction bases: 12. CDR1 MNHEY and CDR2 SVGAGI come from the germline V gene. CDR3 amino acids: CASSYRTGTLNGYTF. The DNA for the CDR3 is TGTGCCAGCAGTTATCGGACAGGAACCCTCAACGGCTACACCTTC.

In the case of this clonotype: A much larger clone differs by one base, so this may be a read error. The chain recombines TRBV11-2 with TRBJ1-1; TRBD1 matches at 8 bases. The germline V gene encodes CDR1 SGHAT and CDR2 FQNNGV. The CDR3 contains 14 residues. CDR3 in DNA: TGTGCCAGCAGCGACAGGGGATCTGGCACTGAAGCTTGCTTT. Translated, it gives CASSDRGSGTEACF.